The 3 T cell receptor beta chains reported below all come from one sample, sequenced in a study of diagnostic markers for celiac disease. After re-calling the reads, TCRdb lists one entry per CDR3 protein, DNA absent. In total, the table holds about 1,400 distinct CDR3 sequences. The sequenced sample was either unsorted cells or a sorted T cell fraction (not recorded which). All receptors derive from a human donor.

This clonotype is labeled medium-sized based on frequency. The CDR3: CSARGSNQPQHF. The chain couples TRBV20-1 to TRBJ1-5. The CDR3 is made up of 12 amino acids. Germline CDR1 reads DFQATT; CDR2 reads SNEGSKA (reference sequence).

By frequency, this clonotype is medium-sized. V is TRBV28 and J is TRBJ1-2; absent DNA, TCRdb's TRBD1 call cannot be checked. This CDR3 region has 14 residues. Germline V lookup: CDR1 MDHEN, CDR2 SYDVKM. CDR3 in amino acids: CASSPRTGSYGYTF.

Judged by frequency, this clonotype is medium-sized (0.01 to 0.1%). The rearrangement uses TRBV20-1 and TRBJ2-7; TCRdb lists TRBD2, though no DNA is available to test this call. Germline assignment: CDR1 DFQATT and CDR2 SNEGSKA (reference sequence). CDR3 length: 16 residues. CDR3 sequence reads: CSARDGRGLLSYEQYF.